Shown below are 8 T cell receptor beta chains from a single sample sequenced in a study of T cells after yellow fever vaccination (dated 2019 in TCRdb). The library was made by 5' RACE. TCRdb names Illumina HiSeq 2500 as the instrument used. TCRdb passed the public sequencing reads through fastp at Q25 and MiXCR, retaining productive beta sequences. Every distinct CDR3 protein forms one entry, paired with its most common genes and DNA. In this sample the table shows 360,000 or so distinct CDR3 sequences, around a tenth of which occur a single time. The biggest ten clones account for 15% to 20% of the sample. What this sample's treatment or condition label stands for: live attenuated yellow fever vaccine strain. The sequenced sample was PBMCs, obtained on the day of the first yellow fever vaccination. Source of these receptors: a man aged 18-30 years who received the YFV17D yellow fever vaccine.

V is TRBV2 and J is TRBJ2-5, with 10 nucleotides matching TRBD1. Germline V gene lookup returns CDR1 SNHLY and CDR2 FYNNEI. J gave up 4 bases and V 6 bases, and 2 bases lay outside the gene matches. This CDR3 is built from 13 residues. The CDR3 DNA reads as TGTGCCAGCAGAGGGACAGGGGTAGAGACCCAGTACTTC. Residues: CASRGTGVETQYF. Full variable domain (rest looked up from reference TRBV2 and TRBJ2-5): EPEVTQTPSHQVTQMGQEVILRCVPISNHLYFYWYRQILGQKVEFLVSFYNNEISEKSEIFDDQFSVERPDGSNFTLKIRSTKLEDSAMYFCASRGTGVETQYFGPGTRLLVL.

This clonotype was picked up a small number of times. The CDR3 bases are TGCAGTGCTAGAGATGACAGCGCCTACAATGAGCAGTTCTTC. Amino acids: CSARDDSAYNEQFF. This chain uses TRBV20-1 with TRBJ2-1, with D maybe TRBD1 (5 bases). V was trimmed by 0 bases and J by 2 bases, leaving 8 bases between them. The germline CDR1 and CDR2 sequences are DFQATT and SNEGSKA (reference sequence). The CDR3 consists of 14 residues.

The chain uses TRBV9 and TRBJ2-5; the match to TRBD2 covers 9 bases. CDR3 length equals 15 residues. J was trimmed by 5 bases and V by 0 bases; bases with no gene match: 5. Germline V lookup: CDR1 SGDLS, CDR2 YYNGEE. The CDR3, as DNA: TGTGCCAGCAGCGTAGGTCTAGCGGGGTACGAGACCCAGTACTTC. It encodes CASSVGLAGYETQYF.

The J gene is TRBJ1-1, the V gene TRBV19, with D unclear. This CDR3 spans 12 amino acids. Germline V lookup: CDR1 LNHDA, CDR2 SQIVND (reference sequence). Trimming took 1 base from V and 5 from J, leaving 5 bases between them. The CDR3 DNA follows: TGTGCCAGTAGTATAGGTTGGACTGAAGCTTTCTTT. It is translated as CASSIGWTEAFF.

This clonotype occurred a few times. The chain has TRBV20-1 and TRBJ2-3; TRBD2 aligns across 9 bases. The V gene's germline CDR1 is DFQATT and CDR2 SNEGSKA (reference sequence). This CDR3 is 15 amino acids long. V dropped 3 bases and J dropped 6; count of bases not matched to a gene: 10. The CDR3 protein is CSASFGGGGPDTQYF. Written as DNA, the CDR3 is TGCAGTGCTAGTTTCGGCGGGGGGGGCCCCGATACGCAGTATTTT.

The rearrangement links TRBV20-1 to TRBJ1-5; D gene uncertain. Trimming took off 5 bases at V and 3 bases at J, with 14 bases between the two ends. Germline assignment: CDR1 DFQATT and CDR2 SNEGSKA (reference sequence). This CDR3 spans 14 amino acids. CDR3 DNA: TGCAGTGCTGGGGTCGACGGTGACAATCAGCCCCAGCATTTT. Its protein product is CSAGVDGDNQPQHF.

This clonotype was recorded once. The junction does not match germline at one end; this may be a read error. The chain carries TRBV5-5 and TRBJ2-5; D is ambiguous. Germline-derived CDR1 and CDR2 are SGHKS and YYEKEE (reference sequence). The CDR3 runs to 12 residues. Here the CDR3 reads CASSVEKETQHF. The CDR3 DNA sequence: TGTGCCAGCAGCGTCGAGAAAGAGACCCAGCACTTC.

The chain links TRBV11-1 to TRBJ1-1; the D gene is possibly TRBD1 (5 bases). This CDR3 comprises 13 residues. Germline values: CDR1 SGHAT, CDR2 FQDESV (reference sequence). The germline V and J ends were trimmed by 2 bases and 7 bases, with 11 bases remaining between them. CDR3 nucleotides: TGTGCCAGCAGCTTAAGAGGGGTGAATGAAGCTTTCTTT. Its protein is CASSLRGVNEAFF.